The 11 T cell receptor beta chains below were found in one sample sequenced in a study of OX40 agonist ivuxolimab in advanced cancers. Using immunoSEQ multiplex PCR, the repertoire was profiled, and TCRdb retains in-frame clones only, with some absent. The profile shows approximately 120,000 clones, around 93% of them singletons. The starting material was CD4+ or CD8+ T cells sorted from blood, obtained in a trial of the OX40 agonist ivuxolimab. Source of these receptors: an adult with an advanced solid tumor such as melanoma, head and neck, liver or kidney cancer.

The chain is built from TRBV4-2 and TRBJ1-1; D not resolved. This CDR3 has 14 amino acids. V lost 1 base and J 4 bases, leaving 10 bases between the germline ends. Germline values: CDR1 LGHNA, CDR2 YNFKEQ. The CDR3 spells CASSQGEGGTEAFF. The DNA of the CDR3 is TGTGCCAGCAGCCAAGGGGAGGGAGGCACTGAAGCTTTCTTT.

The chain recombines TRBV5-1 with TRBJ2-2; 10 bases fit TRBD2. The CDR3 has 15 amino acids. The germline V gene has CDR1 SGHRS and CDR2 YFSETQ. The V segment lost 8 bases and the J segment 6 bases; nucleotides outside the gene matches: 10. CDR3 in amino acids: CASGRTSGISGELFF. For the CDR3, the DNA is TGCGCCAGTGGGAGGACTAGCGGCATTTCCGGGGAGCTGTTTTTT.

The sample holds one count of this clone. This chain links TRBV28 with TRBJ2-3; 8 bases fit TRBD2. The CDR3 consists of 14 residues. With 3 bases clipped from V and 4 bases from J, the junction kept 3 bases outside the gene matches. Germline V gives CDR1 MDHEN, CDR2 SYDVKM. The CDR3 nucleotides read TGTGCCAGCAGTTTGCGGGAGGTTGCAGATACGCAGTATTTT. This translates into CASSLREVADTQYF.

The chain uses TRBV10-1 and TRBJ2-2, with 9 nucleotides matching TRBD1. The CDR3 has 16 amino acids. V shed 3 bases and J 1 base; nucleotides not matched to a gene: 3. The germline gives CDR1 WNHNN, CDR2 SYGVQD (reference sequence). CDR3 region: CASSDPGQGNTGELFF. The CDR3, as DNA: TGCGCCAGCAGTGATCCGGGACAGGGGAACACCGGGGAGCTGTTTTTT.

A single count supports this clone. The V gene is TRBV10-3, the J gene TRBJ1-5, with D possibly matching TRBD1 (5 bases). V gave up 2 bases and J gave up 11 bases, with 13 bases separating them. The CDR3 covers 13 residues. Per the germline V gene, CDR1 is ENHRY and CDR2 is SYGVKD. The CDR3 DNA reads TGTGCCATCAGTGAGAGGGATCTGGGGGCCCAGCATTTT. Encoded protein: CAISERDLGAQHF.

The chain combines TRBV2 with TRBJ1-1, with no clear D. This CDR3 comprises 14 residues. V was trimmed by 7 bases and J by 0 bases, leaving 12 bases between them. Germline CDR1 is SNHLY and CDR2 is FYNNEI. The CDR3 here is CASIHGRLNTEAFF. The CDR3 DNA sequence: TGTGCCAGCATTCACGGACGGTTGAACACTGAAGCTTTCTTT.

The DNA of the CDR3 is TGCGCCAGCAGCTCGCGGGGGAACGAGCAGTACTTC. Protein product: CASSSRGNEQYF. This chain uses TRBV5-1 with TRBJ2-7, with 7 nucleotides matching TRBD2. Per the germline V gene, CDR1 is SGHRS and CDR2 is YFSETQ. This CDR3 is built from 12 residues. Germline trimming cut 3 bases from V and 5 bases from J; bases unmatched to any gene: 2.

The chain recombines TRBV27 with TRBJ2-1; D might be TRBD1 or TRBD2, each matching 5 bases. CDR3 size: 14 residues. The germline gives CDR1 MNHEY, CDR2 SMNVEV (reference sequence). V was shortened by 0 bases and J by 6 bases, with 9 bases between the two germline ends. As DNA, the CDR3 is TGTGCCAGCAGTTTATCGAGGGGCCCCAATGAGCAGTTCTTC. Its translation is CASSLSRGPNEQFF.

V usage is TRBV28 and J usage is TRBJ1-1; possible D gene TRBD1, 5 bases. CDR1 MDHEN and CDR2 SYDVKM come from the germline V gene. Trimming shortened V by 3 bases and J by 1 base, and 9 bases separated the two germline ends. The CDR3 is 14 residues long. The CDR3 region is CASSLGHPNTEAFF. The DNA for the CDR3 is TGTGCCAGCAGTTTGGGGCATCCGAACACTGAAGCTTTCTTT.

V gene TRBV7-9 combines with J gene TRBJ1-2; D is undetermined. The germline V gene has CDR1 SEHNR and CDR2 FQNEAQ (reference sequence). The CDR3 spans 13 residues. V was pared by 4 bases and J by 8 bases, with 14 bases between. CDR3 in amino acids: CASSSGVPEGYTF. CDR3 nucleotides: TGTGCCAGCAGCTCCGGCGTCCCAGAGGGCTACACCTTC.

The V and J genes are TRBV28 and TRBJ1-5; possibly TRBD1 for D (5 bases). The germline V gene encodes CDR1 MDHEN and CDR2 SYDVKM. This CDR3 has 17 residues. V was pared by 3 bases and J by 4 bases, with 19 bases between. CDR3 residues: CASSLFWGGTGNQPQHF. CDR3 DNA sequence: TGTGCCAGCAGTTTGTTTTGGGGTGGCACAGGTAATCAGCCCCAGCATTTT. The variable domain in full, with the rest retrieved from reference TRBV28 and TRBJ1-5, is DVKVTQSSRYLVKRTGEKVFLECVQDMDHENMFWYRQDPGLGLRLIYFSYDVKMKEKGDIPEGYSVSREKKERFSLILESASTNQTSMYLCASSLFWGGTGNQPQHFGDGTRLSIL.